There are a few counts of the clone carrying this TCR beta chain. Its antigen is unknown. The sample comes from a study of post-analysis software for immune sequencing data. Whole-study context: Recorded disease courses covered relapsing-remitting, secondary progressive and progressive-relapsing multiple sclerosis. Some patients had no subtype annotation. General observations from the study: In multiple sclerosis, normalized Chao1 diversity was significantly below that of controls. Analysis by F measure revealed that same-batch samples clustered strongly together. Elevated frequency relative to controls characterized several TRBV segments in patients, TRBV5-6, TRBV5-1 and TRBV20-1 among them.

Germline values: CDR1 SGHRS, CDR2 YFSETQ. This CDR3 spans 14 amino acids. The authors incorporated unique molecular identifiers into the TCR beta cDNA libraries. TCRdb recomputed calls from the PCR reads with MiXCR, one row per CDR3 protein. The data hold about 210,000 distinct CDR3 sequences, with 29% observed a single time. The specimen sequenced was blood. V and J are TRBV5-1 and TRBJ2-4, with D perhaps TRBD2 (5 bases). The J call is uncertain, as TRBJ2-7 better fits the DNA end. This TCR was sampled from a girl younger than 18 with multiple sclerosis. CDR3 nucleotides: TGCGCCAGCAGCTTGGATGCCGGGACCTACGAGCAGTACTTC. Residues: CASSLDAGTYEQYF.